Presented here are 4 T cell receptor beta chains from one specimen sequenced in a study of post-analysis software for immune sequencing data (dated by TCRdb to about 2015). The receptor library was made with PCR. Sequencing instrument: Illumina HiSeq 2500. Unique molecular identifiers were incorporated into TCR beta cDNA libraries to reduce PCR and sequencing biases. TCRdb itself trimmed the public reads at Q25 with fastp, ran MiXCR and retained productive beta chains. For every CDR3 protein sequence, its rows merge into one entry that carries the most common genes and DNA. In all, the sample holds hundreds of thousands of distinct CDR3 sequences, and around 27% of those were seen once. In total, the top ten clones hold roughly 0.54% of the sample. Study-wide conclusions, independent of this receptor: Patients showed significantly higher frequencies than controls for several TRBV segments, among them TRBV5-6, TRBV5-1 and TRBV20-1.

These receptors' targets are unknown. Source material: blood. The receptor source for this set is a girl aged 10 to 17 with multiple sclerosis.

This sequence joins TRBV9 and TRBJ2-7; possibly TRBD2 for D (5 bases). The germline CDR1 and CDR2 sequences are SGDLS and YYNGEE. The CDR3 length is 18 residues. With 0 bases removed from V and 2 bases from J, the gap between germline ends came to 21 bases. CDR3 bases: TGTGCCAGCAGCGTAGGGGGAGACCTAGGGAATCCCCCCTACGAGCAGTACTTC. Amino acid sequence: CASSVGGDLGNPPYEQYF. Using reference TRBV9 and TRBJ2-7 for the parts outside the CDR3, the full variable domain is DSGVTQTPKHLITATGQRVTLRCSPRSGDLSVYWYQQSLDQGLQFLIQYYNGEERAKGNILERFSAQQFPDLHSELNLSSLELGDSALYFCASSVGGDLGNPPYEQYFGPGTRLTVT.

This clonotype was observed a few times. The chain couples TRBV4-1 to TRBJ1-6, with D tentatively TRBD1 (6 bases). Germline CDR1 and CDR2: MGHRA and YSYEKL. V gave up 1 base and J gave up 5 bases, with 15 bases separating them. The CDR3 runs 17 residues. The CDR3 loop reads CASSQVSTGLNNSPLHF. The CDR3 nucleotides read TGCGCCAGCAGCCAAGTCTCTACAGGGCTCAATAATTCACCCCTCCACTTT.

Note on this clonotype: The CDR3 end shows no conserved phenylalanine or tryptophan, and so a read error is likely. The rearrangement uses TRBV5-5 and TRBJ2-3; no reliable D call. In germline, CDR1 is SGHKS, CDR2 YYEKEE (reference sequence). This CDR3 contains 16 residues. V was pared by 0 bases and J by 6 bases, with 17 bases between. CDR3 nucleotide sequence: TGTGCCAGCAGCTTGGGGACCGGATTTGGGGTGGATACGCAGTATTTG. It specifies CASSLGTGFGVDTQYL.

This clonotype showed up just a few times. The chain carries TRBV6-6 and TRBJ2-4, with D tentatively TRBD1 or TRBD2 (5 bases each). Per germline, CDR1 MNHNY and CDR2 SVGAGI (reference sequence). The CDR3 has 17 amino acids. Trimming stripped 4 bases from V and 0 bases from J, with 16 bases between. DNA of the CDR3: TGTGCCAGCAGTTTCGGGACGGTGCAACTAGCCAAAAACATTCAGTACTTC. Its translation: CASSFGTVQLAKNIQYF.